This T cell receptor (beta chain) stems from a study of cytotoxic CD8 clonotypes in ibrutinib-treated CLL. In this sample, this clone turned up once. The data were produced by immunoSEQ multiplex PCR, yet TCRdb's version contains in-frame clones alone and is incomplete. This table holds tens of thousands of clones, under 75% found once. Roughly 1.8 micrograms of genomic DNA from cryopreserved PBMCs went into TCR beta libraries. This receptor was taken from a human donor with chronic lymphocytic leukemia. The sample was PBMCs, taken after 12 months of ibrutinib treatment.

The chain's CDR3 is CASSPRGGKANYGYTF. The CDR3 coding sequence is TGTGCCAGCAGCCCCCGGGGGGGTAAGGCTAACTATGGCTACACCTTC. The gene calls are TRBV7-9 and TRBJ1-2; perhaps TRBD1 as D (5 bases). The CDR3 has 16 residues. Germline V gives CDR1 SEHNR, CDR2 FQNEAQ (reference sequence). With 5 bases removed from V and 0 bases from J, the gap between germline ends came to 16 bases.